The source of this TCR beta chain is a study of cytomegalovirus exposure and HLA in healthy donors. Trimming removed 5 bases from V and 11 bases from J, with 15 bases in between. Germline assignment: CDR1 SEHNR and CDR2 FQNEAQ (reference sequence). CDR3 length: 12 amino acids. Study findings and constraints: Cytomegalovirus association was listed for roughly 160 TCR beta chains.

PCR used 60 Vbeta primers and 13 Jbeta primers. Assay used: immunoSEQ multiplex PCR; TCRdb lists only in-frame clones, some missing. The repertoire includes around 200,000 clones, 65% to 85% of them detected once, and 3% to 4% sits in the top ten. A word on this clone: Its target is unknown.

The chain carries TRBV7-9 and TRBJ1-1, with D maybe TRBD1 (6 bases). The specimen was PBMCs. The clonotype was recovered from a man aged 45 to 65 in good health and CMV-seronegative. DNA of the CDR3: TGTGCCAGCAGCCGTATTCAGGGGTTCGCTTTCTTT. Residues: CASSRIQGFAFF.